Presented here are 3 T cell receptor beta chains from one specimen sequenced in a study of T-cell reconstitution after alpha-beta-depleted transplantation in children. Unique molecular identifiers were built into the TCRbeta library. One entry per CDR3 protein, called by TCRdb with MiXCR from the PCR reads. The sample comprises roughly 590,000 distinct CDR3 sequences, over 15% of which are singletons, and 0.85% to 1.3% rests with the top ten. The source was PBMCs from the stem cell graft donor, collected from the stem cell graft. Receptor source: a human donor who donated a stem cell graft to a child with acute myeloid leukemia.

The J gene is TRBJ1-2, the V gene TRBV30; D is unclear. Trimming pared 0 bases from V and 2 bases from J, leaving 10 bases between. CDR1 and CDR2 from the germline V gene are GTSNPN and SVGIG (reference sequence). The CDR3 length is 14 residues. The CDR3 is CAWSVLGQNYGYTF. DNA for the CDR3: TGTGCCTGGAGTGTACTAGGGCAAAACTATGGCTACACCTTC.

This clonotype was recorded many times. J is TRBJ1-3 and V is TRBV20-1; D possibly corresponds to TRBD1 (5 bases). The CDR3 extends over 13 amino acids. Germline V gene data show CDR1 as DFQATT and CDR2 as SNEGSKA (reference sequence). V was cut by 5 bases and J by 2 bases, with 10 bases left in between. As DNA, the CDR3 is TGCAGTGCTGTCAGGGATACTGGAAACACCATATATTTT. This codes for CSAVRDTGNTIYF.

This clonotype was seen repeatedly, ten times or more. The J gene is TRBJ2-7, the V gene TRBV5-4; TRBD1 or TRBD2 may be the D gene (6 bases each). The CDR3 sequence is 14 residues long. Trimming cost V 4 bases and J 0 bases, with 11 bases left between them. Germline values: CDR1 SGHNT, CDR2 YYREEE (reference sequence). CDR3 sequence: CASSGGGVSYEQYF. The CDR3 bases are TGTGCCAGCAGCGGGGGCGGGGTCTCCTACGAGCAGTACTTC.